Listed here are 29 T cell receptor beta chains from one sample, sequenced in a study of cytomegalovirus exposure and HLA in healthy donors (dated by TCRdb to about 2017). Libraries came from the immunoSEQ multiplex PCR assay. This is the immuneACCESS table as TCRdb keeps it, with only in-frame sequences that have V and J called. A part of the clones is gone; compared with another copy, unresolved V genes explain less than half, and the rest is unexplained. The sample table records some 140,000 clones; approximately 87% of these occur just once. Of the sample, roughly 3% is held by the ten largest clones. Sequencing used PBMCs. The receptors derive from a man younger than 35 in good health and CMV-seronegative.

For the CDR3, the DNA is TGTGCCAGCAGCTCCCCGGCGCGGGGAAACATTCAGTACTTC. Translating it yields CASSSPARGNIQYF. The V gene is TRBV7-2, the J gene TRBJ2-4, with a possible D match to TRBD2 (6 bases). From germline, CDR1 is SGHTA and CDR2 FQGNSA. Trimming left V 4 bases short and J 6 bases short, with 13 bases between. The CDR3 is 14 residues long.

The chain carries TRBV7-9 and TRBJ1-3; D remains ambiguous. V was cut by 4 bases and J by 4 bases, with 11 bases left in between. CDR1 is SEHNR and CDR2 is FQNEAQ in the germline V gene (reference sequence). This CDR3 is built from 14 residues. CDR3 sequence reads: CASSSHGSGNTIYF. The CDR3 DNA reads as TGTGCCAGCAGCTCTCACGGTTCGGGAAACACCATATATTTT.

The chain joins TRBV30 to TRBJ2-7; D remains unclear. The V gene's germline CDR1 is GTSNPN and CDR2 SVGIG (reference sequence). Trimming stripped 3 bases from V and 3 bases from J, with 6 bases between. The CDR3 is 11 amino acids. This CDR3 reads CAWRTVYEQYF. As DNA, the CDR3 is TGTGCCTGGAGAACAGTCTACGAGCAGTACTTC.

The rearrangement uses TRBV5-6 and TRBJ2-1, with TRBD2 matching 12 bases. The V gene end was trimmed by 0 bases and the J gene end by 6 bases; junction bases not matched to a gene: 7. Germline V gene sequence: CDR1 SGHDT, CDR2 YYEEEE. This CDR3 contains 17 residues. The chain's CDR3 is CASSLALLAGGPNEQFF. CDR3 sequence (DNA): TGTGCCAGCAGCTTGGCCTTGCTAGCGGGGGGGCCCAATGAGCAGTTCTTC.

The chain combines TRBV11-3 with TRBJ2-1; TRBD2 matches at 10 bases. CDR1 and CDR2 (germline): SGHNT, YENEEA. Trimming at V came to 4 bases and at J to 8 bases, leaving 8 bases not matched to a gene. This CDR3 has 15 residues. The DNA for the CDR3 is TGTGCCAGCAGCTCCGCGAGCGGGGGGGCTGATGAGCAGTTCTTC. It codes for CASSSASGGADEQFF.

V and J are TRBV5-4 and TRBJ2-1; 8 bases match TRBD2. J gave up 8 bases and V 3 bases, and 4 bases lay outside the gene matches. Germline V gives CDR1 SGHNT, CDR2 YYREEE (reference sequence). This CDR3 is 13 amino acids long. The CDR3 DNA sequence: TGTGCCAGCAGCTGGGGACTAGTCGATGAGCAGTTCTTC. Translation gives CASSWGLVDEQFF. Filled out from reference TRBV5-4 and TRBJ2-1, the complete variable domain reads ETGVTQSPTHLIKTRGQQVTLRCSSQSGHNTVSWYQQALGQGPQFIFQYYREEENGRGNFPPRFSGLQFPNYSSELNVNALELDDSALYLCASSWGLVDEQFFGPGTRLTVL.

The CDR3 sequence: CASSLEGGGAGLGKTQYF. The CDR3 DNA reads TGTGCCAGCAGCTTGGAGGGTGGGGGGGCCGGTTTAGGAAAGACCCAGTACTTC. This chain uses TRBV5-6 with TRBJ2-5; D might be TRBD2 (7 bases). From germline, CDR1 is SGHDT and CDR2 YYEEEE. The CDR3 totals 18 residues. V shed 0 bases and J shed 6 bases, with 24 bases lying between them. Full variable domain (missing parts from reference TRBV5-6 and TRBJ2-5): DAGVTQSPTHLIKTRGQQVTLRCSPKSGHDTVSWYQQALGQGPQFIFQYYEEEERQRGNFPDRFSGHQFPNYSSELNVNALLLGDSALYLCASSLEGGGAGLGKTQYFGPGTRLLVL.

The rearrangement links TRBV2 to TRBJ1-5; 7 nucleotides agree with TRBD1. The CDR3 is made up of 14 amino acids. J lost 11 bases, V lost 0 bases, and 7 bases had no gene match. Looked up from germline, CDR1 is SNHLY and CDR2 is FYNNEI. Here the CDR3 reads CASSEAGGPGTQHF. The CDR3 nucleotides read TGTGCCAGCAGTGAAGCAGGGGGCCCAGGGACCCAGCATTTT.

This sequence joins TRBV11-1 and TRBJ1-1, with D possibly TRBD1 on 5 matching bases. V was clipped by 5 bases and J by 0 bases, with 10 bases between them. The CDR3 spans 14 residues. CDR1 and CDR2 from the germline V gene are SGHAT and FQDESV (reference sequence). This CDR3 is CASSIQVLNTEAFF. The CDR3 region has the DNA TGTGCCAGCAGCATACAGGTACTGAACACTGAAGCTTTCTTT.

The chain couples TRBV4-2 to TRBJ2-1; 8 bases are a match to TRBD2. Losses at the gene ends were 1 base for V and 0 bases for J; bases not matched to a gene: 11. Per the germline V gene, CDR1 is LGHNA and CDR2 is YNFKEQ. This CDR3 spans 19 amino acids. CDR3 nucleotides: TGTGCCAGCAGCCAAGTCCATGTACCGGGACTAGACTCCTACAATGAGCAGTTCTTC. Its protein product is CASSQVHVPGLDSYNEQFF.

The rearrangement uses TRBV27 and TRBJ1-4; 10 bases agree with TRBD1. Per the germline V gene, CDR1 is MNHEY and CDR2 is SMNVEV (reference sequence). The CDR3 totals 19 residues. V trimming: 3 bases; J trimming: 8 bases; junction bases outside the gene matches: 18. CDR3 bases: TGTGCCAGCAGTTTTGGTGTGGCGCGCGACAGGGGGCAGATCGAAAAACTGTTTTTT. Its protein is CASSFGVARDRGQIEKLFF. Complete variable domain (other parts from reference TRBV27 and TRBJ1-4): EAQVTQNPRYLITVTGKKLTVTCSQNMNHEYMSWYRQDPGLGLRQIYYSMNVEVTDKGDVPEGYKVSRKEKRNFPLILESPSPNQTSLYFCASSFGVARDRGQIEKLFFGSGTQLSVL.

The chain recombines TRBV7-2 with TRBJ2-3; D unresolved. Germline assignment: CDR1 SGHTA and CDR2 FQGNSA. This CDR3 has 14 residues. V lost 4 bases and J 4 bases, leaving 12 bases between the germline ends. The DNA of the CDR3 is TGTGCCAGCAGCTCATTACGAAGCGCAGATACGCAGTATTTT. Translation: CASSSLRSADTQYF.

Points on this clone: A read error may account for a junction end that differs from germline. This chain links TRBV4-3 with TRBJ1-2; D is possibly TRBD1 (5 bases). The CDR3 length is 15 residues. Looked up from germline, CDR1 is LGHNA and CDR2 is YSLEER. The CDR3 is CASSPQTDSNYGYTF. The DNA of the CDR3 is TGCGCCAGCAGCCCCCAGACAGACTCTAATTATGGCTACACCTTC.

This CDR3 is CASSSRTGRAQETQYF. DNA for the CDR3: TGTGCCAGCAGTTCCCGGACAGGGAGGGCGCAAGAGACCCAGTACTTC. This chain joins TRBV28 and TRBJ2-5; D possibly corresponds to TRBD1 (8 bases). The CDR3 loop spans 16 amino acids. The V end was cut by 4 bases, the J end by 2 bases, with 17 bases between. Germline CDR1 reads MDHEN; CDR2 reads SYDVKM.

The chain has TRBV18 and TRBJ2-2; D possibly corresponds to TRBD2 (6 bases). Germline V lookup: CDR1 KGHSH, CDR2 LQKENI. The CDR3 runs to 15 residues. Trimming stripped 4 bases from V and 3 bases from J, with 12 bases between. This chain's CDR3 is CASSLRESHTGELFF. CDR3 DNA: TGTGCCAGCTCACTCCGGGAGAGCCACACCGGGGAGCTGTTTTTT.

This chain connects TRBV10-1 to TRBJ1-3, with D tentatively TRBD1 (6 bases). This CDR3 has 21 amino acids. Germline lookup yields CDR1 WNHNN and CDR2 SYGVQD (reference sequence). The V end was cut by 3 bases, the J end by 0 bases, with 27 bases between. The CDR3 loop reads CASSDPNYRVEATHSGNTIYF. In DNA, the CDR3 is TGCGCCAGCAGTGACCCCAACTACAGGGTAGAAGCGACCCACTCTGGAAACACCATATATTTT.

The chain links TRBV27 to TRBJ2-1; a possible D gene is TRBD1 (5 bases). The CDR3 consists of 13 residues. V was shortened by 7 bases and J by 7 bases, with 14 bases between the two germline ends. The germline V gene has CDR1 MNHEY and CDR2 SMNVEV (reference sequence). The CDR3 nucleotides are TGTGCCAGCACTCCTTTAGGGGCGAATGAGCAGTTCTTC. Its protein is CASTPLGANEQFF.

This clone was found a few times. This CDR3 reads CASSAYRSSYEQYF. The CDR3 DNA reads TGTGCCAGCAGCGCCTACAGGTCGTCCTACGAGCAGTACTTC. The V gene is TRBV7-2, the J gene TRBJ2-7, with D perhaps matching TRBD1 (5 bases). V was shortened by 5 bases and J by 1 base, with 12 bases between the two germline ends. CDR3 size: 14 residues. Germline CDR1 SGHTA, CDR2 FQGNSA.

This clone was seen repeatedly, ten times or more. The sample contains more than one DNA sequence encoding this CDR3. This chain joins TRBV4-2 and TRBJ2-3; TRBD2 matches 12 bases. Trimming removed 0 bases from V and 3 bases from J; junction bases left unmatched: 1. Germline V CDR1 and CDR2: LGHNA, YNFKEQ. This CDR3 spans 16 amino acids. CDR3 bases: TGTGCCAGCAGCCAAGATCTAGCGGGGGGGACAGATACGCAGTATTTT. Amino acids: CASSQDLAGGTDTQYF.

The chain uses TRBV25-1 and TRBJ2-1, with D possibly matching TRBD1 (5 bases). The CDR3 spans 14 residues. Trimming pared 1 base from V and 8 bases from J, leaving 12 bases between. CDR1 and CDR2 from the germline V gene are MGHDK and SYGVNS. CDR3 sequence: CASSEWGSRDEQFF. CDR3 DNA sequence: TGTGCCAGCAGTGAATGGGGCAGTCGGGATGAGCAGTTCTTC.

The table lists this clone with a few counts. This chain links TRBV7-2 with TRBJ1-5, with no clear D. The V gene's germline CDR1 is SGHTA and CDR2 FQGNSA. The ends were cut back, 5 bases at V and 9 bases at J, with 17 bases in the middle. The length of the CDR3 is 14 residues. Here the CDR3 reads CASSTNSIRLPQHF. DNA for the CDR3: TGTGCCAGCAGCACAAATTCGATTCGTCTGCCCCAGCATTTT.

V gene TRBV28 combines with J gene TRBJ2-5; 9 bases are a match to TRBD1. The CDR3 runs to 16 residues. Germline loops: CDR1 MDHEN, CDR2 SYDVKM. With 1 base clipped from V and 2 bases from J, the junction kept 5 bases outside the gene matches. In DNA form, the CDR3 reads TGTGCCAGCAGTTTATTCGGGGACAGGGAGCAAGAGACCCAGTACTTC. Its protein product is CASSLFGDREQETQYF.

The V and J genes are TRBV7-9 and TRBJ2-3; D possibly corresponds to TRBD2 (5 bases). The CDR3 consists of 15 residues. Germline V CDR1 and CDR2: SEHNR, FQNEAQ (reference sequence). Trimming took 5 bases from V and 3 from J, leaving 15 bases between them. CDR3 coding DNA: TGTGCCAGCAGCACCGAAGGTTGGACTACAGATACGCAGTATTTT. Residues: CASSTEGWTTDTQYF.

The chain is built from TRBV6-5 and TRBJ1-6; possibly TRBD1 for D (6 bases). This CDR3 spans 14 amino acids. CDR1 and CDR2 (germline): MNHEY, SVGAGI. V dropped 5 bases and J dropped 10 bases, with 15 bases sitting between them. CDR3 sequence (DNA): TGTGCCAGCAGTAGTCGGGAGGGGGAGTCACCCCTCCACTTT. This gives the protein CASSSREGESPLHF.

The chain couples TRBV5-1 to TRBJ1-6, with TRBD1 as a possible D gene (6 bases). The CDR3 extends over 16 amino acids. Germline V gene sequence: CDR1 SGHRS, CDR2 YFSETQ. V was trimmed by 3 bases and J by 8 bases, leaving 18 bases between them. The CDR3 DNA reads TGCGCCAGCAGCTACAACAGGGCACGGGTCGATTCACCCCTCCACTTT. Its protein is CASSYNRARVDSPLHF.

The chain links TRBV19 to TRBJ1-5; the match to TRBD1 covers 8 bases. The trim removed 6 bases at V and 6 bases at J, leaving 10 bases unmatched. The CDR3 is 15 amino acids. In germline, CDR1 is LNHDA, CDR2 SQIVND (reference sequence). The CDR3 DNA reads TGTGCCAGTAGAGACGGACAGGGAAGGAGTCAGCCCCAGCATTTT. Translation: CASRDGQGRSQPQHF.

The chain joins TRBV6-4 to TRBJ2-2; maybe TRBD1 (5 bases). CDR3 length: 14 amino acids. The V end lost 6 bases, the J end lost 6 bases, and 14 bases lay between the germline ends. Per germline, CDR1 MRHNA and CDR2 SNTAGT. The CDR3 spells CASSPRGVSGELFF. CDR3 nucleotides: TGTGCCAGCAGCCCAAGGGGTGTATCCGGGGAGCTGTTTTTT.

The chain links TRBV10-3 to TRBJ1-4; 7 bases are a match to TRBD1. The CDR3 is made up of 14 amino acids. V gave up 6 bases and J gave up 5 bases; unmatched junction bases: 6. Per germline, CDR1 ENHRY and CDR2 SYGVKD. The CDR3: CAIRRQGENEKLFF. Here the CDR3 DNA reads TGTGCCATCAGGCGACAGGGAGAAAATGAAAAACTGTTTTTT.

Only one count was recorded for this clone. The V and J genes are TRBV4-1 and TRBJ2-5; 12 bases fit TRBD1. Unmatched junction bases numbered 3, after V lost 3 bases and J lost 4 bases. This CDR3 region has 15 residues. CDR1 MGHRA and CDR2 YSYEKL come from the germline V gene. The DNA of the CDR3 is TGCGCCAGCAGCCAGGAGGGACAGGGGGCAGAGACCCAGTACTTC. This sequence encodes CASSQEGQGAETQYF.